The clone carrying this T cell receptor (beta chain) was seen only a few times. Its cognate antigen is unknown. The sample originates from a study of T cell responses to AZD1222 COVID-19 vaccine. In the study overall: Some second doses came at about 4 weeks and others at about 12 weeks; these were pooled. Notes on the study in general: Spike-specific TCR breadth and depth were elevated following two AZD1222 doses. Baseline antibody screening turned up just six or seven seropositive AZD1222 recipients. Repertoires were sampled only after the peak T cell response.

V was cut by 4 bases and J by 4 bases, with 10 bases left in between. The germline CDR1 and CDR2 sequences are MRHNA and SNTAGT. This CDR3 is built from 14 residues. The data were produced by immunoSEQ multiplex PCR, yet TCRdb's version contains in-frame clones alone and is incomplete. The sample has approximately 64,000 clones; 84% are singletons. The sample consisted of peripheral blood, taken on day 0 of AZD1222 vaccination. This TCR came from an adult in good health. The chain recombines TRBV6-4 with TRBJ2-2; D is perhaps TRBD1 (6 bases). The CDR3 bases are TGTGCCAGCAGTGCACAGGGCGGCACCGGGGAGCTGTTTTTT. Translating it yields CASSAQGGTGELFF.